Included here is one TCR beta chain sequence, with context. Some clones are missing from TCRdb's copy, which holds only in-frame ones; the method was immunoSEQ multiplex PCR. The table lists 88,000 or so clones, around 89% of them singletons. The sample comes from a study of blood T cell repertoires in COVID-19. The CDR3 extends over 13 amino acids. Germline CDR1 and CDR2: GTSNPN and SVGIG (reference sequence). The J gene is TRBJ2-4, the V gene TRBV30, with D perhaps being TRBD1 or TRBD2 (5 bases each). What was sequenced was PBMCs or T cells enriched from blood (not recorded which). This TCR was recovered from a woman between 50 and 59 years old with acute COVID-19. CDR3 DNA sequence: TGTGCTTGGGGGATGCGGGCCAAAAACATTCAGTACTTC. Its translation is CAWGMRAKNIQYF.